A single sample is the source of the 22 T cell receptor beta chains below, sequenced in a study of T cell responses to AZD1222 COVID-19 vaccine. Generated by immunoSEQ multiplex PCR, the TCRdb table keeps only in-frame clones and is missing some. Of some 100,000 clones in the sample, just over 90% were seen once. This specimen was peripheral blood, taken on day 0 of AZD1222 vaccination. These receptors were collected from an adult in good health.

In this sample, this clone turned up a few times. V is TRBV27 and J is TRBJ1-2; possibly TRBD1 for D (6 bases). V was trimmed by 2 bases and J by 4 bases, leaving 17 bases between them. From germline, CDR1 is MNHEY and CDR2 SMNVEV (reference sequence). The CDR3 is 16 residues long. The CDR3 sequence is CASSLGPGALSYGYTF. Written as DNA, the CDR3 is TGTGCCAGCAGTTTAGGGCCGGGGGCGCTTAGCTATGGCTACACCTTC.

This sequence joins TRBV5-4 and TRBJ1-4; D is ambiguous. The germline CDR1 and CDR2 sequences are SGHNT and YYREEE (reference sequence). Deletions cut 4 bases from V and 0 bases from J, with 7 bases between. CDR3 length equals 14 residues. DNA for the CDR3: TGTGCCAGCAGCCTCAATCCAACTAATGAAAAACTGTTTTTT. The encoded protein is CASSLNPTNEKLFF.

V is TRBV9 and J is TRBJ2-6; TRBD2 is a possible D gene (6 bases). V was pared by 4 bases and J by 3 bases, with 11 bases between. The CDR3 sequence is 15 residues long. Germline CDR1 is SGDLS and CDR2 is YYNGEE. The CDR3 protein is CASSPGVNGANVLTF. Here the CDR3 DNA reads TGTGCCAGCAGCCCGGGGGTGAATGGGGCCAACGTCCTGACTTTC.

CDR3 residues: CSFREGSGYTF. In DNA form, the CDR3 reads TGCAGCTTCAGGGAGGGCTCGGGCTACACCTTC. The chain links TRBV29-1 to TRBJ1-2; the D gene is possibly TRBD1 (5 bases). The CDR3 extends over 11 amino acids. V was pared by 8 bases and J by 8 bases, with 15 bases between. Germline values: CDR1 SQVTM, CDR2 ANQGSEA.

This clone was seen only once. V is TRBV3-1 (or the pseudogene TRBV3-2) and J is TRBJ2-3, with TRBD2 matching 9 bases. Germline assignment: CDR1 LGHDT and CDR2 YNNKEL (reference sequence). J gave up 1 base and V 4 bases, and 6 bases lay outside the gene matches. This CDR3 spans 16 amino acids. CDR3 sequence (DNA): TGTGCCAGCAGCCCGGGTGTAGCGGGGGGCACAGATACGCAGTATTTT. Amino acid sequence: CASSPGVAGGTDTQYF.

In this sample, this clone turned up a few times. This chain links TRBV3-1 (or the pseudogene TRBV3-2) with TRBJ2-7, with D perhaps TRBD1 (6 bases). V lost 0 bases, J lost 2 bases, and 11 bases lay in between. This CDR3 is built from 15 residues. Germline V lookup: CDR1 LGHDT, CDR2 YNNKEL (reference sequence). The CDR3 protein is CASSQETGMAYEQYF. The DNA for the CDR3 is TGTGCCAGCAGCCAAGAGACAGGTATGGCCTACGAGCAGTACTTC.

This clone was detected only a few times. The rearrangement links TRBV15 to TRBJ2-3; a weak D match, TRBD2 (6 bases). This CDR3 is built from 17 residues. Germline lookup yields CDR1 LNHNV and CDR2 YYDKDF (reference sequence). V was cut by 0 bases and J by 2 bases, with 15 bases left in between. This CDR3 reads CATSRDLVGGYTDTQYF. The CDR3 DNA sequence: TGTGCCACCAGCAGAGATCTGGTGGGGGGATACACAGATACGCAGTATTTT.

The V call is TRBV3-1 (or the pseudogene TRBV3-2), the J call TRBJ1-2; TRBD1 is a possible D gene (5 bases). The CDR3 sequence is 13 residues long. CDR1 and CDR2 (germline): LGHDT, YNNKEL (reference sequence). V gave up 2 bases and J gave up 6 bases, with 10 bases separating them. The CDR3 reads CASSQPGGDGYTF. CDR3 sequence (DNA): TGTGCCAGCAGCCAACCGGGGGGGGATGGCTACACCTTC.

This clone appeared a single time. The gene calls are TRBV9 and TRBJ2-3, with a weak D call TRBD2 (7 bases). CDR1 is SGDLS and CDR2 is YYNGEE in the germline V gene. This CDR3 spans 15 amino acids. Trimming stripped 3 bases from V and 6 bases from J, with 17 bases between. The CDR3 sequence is CASSADAGAYDTQYF. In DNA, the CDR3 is TGTGCCAGCAGCGCAGACGCGGGGGCATACGATACGCAGTATTTT.

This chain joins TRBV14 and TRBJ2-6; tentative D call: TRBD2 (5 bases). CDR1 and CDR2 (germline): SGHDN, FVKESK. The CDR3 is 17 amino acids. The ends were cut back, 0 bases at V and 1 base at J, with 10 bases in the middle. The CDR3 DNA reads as TGTGCCAGCAGCCAAGATATCCGGGAATCTGGGGCCAACGTCCTGACTTTC. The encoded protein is CASSQDIRESGANVLTF.

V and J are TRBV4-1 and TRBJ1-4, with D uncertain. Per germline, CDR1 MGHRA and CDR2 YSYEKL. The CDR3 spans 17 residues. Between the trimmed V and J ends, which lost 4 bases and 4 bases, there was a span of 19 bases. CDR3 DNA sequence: TGCGCCAGCAGCCCGGCCTTCCTTGGTCTACGTAATGAAAAACTGTTTTTT. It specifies CASSPAFLGLRNEKLFF.

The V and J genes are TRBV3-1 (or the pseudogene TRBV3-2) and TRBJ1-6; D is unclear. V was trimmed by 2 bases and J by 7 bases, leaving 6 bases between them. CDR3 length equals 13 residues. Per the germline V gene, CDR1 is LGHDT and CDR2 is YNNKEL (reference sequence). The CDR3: CASSQRSNSPLHF. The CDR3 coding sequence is TGTGCCAGCAGCCAAAGGTCCAATTCACCCCTCCACTTT.

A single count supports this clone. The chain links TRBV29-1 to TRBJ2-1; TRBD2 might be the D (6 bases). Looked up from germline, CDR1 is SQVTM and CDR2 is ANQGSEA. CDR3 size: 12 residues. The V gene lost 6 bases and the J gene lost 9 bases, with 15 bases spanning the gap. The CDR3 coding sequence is TGCAGCGTCCTTATATGGGGAGGTGAGCAGTTCTTC. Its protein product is CSVLIWGGEQFF.

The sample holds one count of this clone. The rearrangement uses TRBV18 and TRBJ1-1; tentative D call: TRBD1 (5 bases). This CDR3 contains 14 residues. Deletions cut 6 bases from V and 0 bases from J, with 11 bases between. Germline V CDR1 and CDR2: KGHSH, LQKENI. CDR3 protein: CASSPQGLNTEAFF. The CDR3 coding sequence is TGTGCCAGCTCGCCCCAGGGTTTGAACACTGAAGCTTTCTTT.

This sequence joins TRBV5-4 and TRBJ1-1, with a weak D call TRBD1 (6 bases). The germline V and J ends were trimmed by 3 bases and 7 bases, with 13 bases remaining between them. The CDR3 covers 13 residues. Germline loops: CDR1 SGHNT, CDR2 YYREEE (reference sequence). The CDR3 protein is CASSWQGGFEAFF. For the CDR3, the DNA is TGTGCCAGCAGCTGGCAAGGGGGGTTTGAAGCTTTCTTT. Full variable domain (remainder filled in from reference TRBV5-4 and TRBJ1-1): ETGVTQSPTHLIKTRGQQVTLRCSSQSGHNTVSWYQQALGQGPQFIFQYYREEENGRGNFPPRFSGLQFPNYSSELNVNALELDDSALYLCASSWQGGFEAFFGQGTRLTVV.

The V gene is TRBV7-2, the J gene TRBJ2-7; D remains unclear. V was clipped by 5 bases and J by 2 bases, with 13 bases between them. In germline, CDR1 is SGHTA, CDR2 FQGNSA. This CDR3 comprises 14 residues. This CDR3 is CASSPGRRAYEQYF. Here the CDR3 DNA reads TGTGCCAGCAGCCCTGGACGGCGCGCCTACGAGCAGTACTTC.

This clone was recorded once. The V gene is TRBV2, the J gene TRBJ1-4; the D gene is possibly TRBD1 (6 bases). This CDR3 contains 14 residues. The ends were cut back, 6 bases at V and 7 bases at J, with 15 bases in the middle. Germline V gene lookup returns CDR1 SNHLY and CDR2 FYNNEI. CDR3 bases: TGTGCCAGCAGGGCGGGGGCGGCGGCTGAAAAACTGTTTTTT. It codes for CASRAGAAAEKLFF.

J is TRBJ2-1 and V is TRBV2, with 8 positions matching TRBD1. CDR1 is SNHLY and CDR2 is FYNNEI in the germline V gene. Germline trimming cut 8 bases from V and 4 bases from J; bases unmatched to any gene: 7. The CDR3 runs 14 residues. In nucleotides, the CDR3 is TGTGCCAGCTTGGTTCAGGGGGCTTACAATGAGCAGTTCTTC. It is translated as CASLVQGAYNEQFF.

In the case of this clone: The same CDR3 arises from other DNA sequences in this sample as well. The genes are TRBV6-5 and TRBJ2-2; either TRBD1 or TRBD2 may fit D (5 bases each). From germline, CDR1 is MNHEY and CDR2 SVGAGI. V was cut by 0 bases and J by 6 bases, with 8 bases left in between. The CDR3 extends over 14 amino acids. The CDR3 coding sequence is TGTGCCAGCAGTTACTCAAGGGGAGCCGGGGAGCTGTTTTTT. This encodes CASSYSRGAGELFF.

The chain's CDR3 is CSVVGLGGPRTEQFF. The CDR3 DNA is TGCAGCGTTGTGGGGCTGGGGGGGCCTCGGACTGAGCAGTTCTTC. The J gene is TRBJ2-1, the V gene TRBV29-1; weak D call: TRBD2 (7 bases). V was clipped by 4 bases and J by 9 bases, with 22 bases between them. CDR1 and CDR2 (germline): SQVTM, ANQGSEA. The CDR3 covers 15 residues.

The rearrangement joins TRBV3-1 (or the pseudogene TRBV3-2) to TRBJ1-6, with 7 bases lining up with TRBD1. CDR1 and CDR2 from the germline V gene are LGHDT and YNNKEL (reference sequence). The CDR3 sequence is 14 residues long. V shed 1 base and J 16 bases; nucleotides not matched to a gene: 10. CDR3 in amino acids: CASSQAGQSQLLHF. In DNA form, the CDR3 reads TGTGCCAGCAGCCAAGCGGGACAGTCTCAACTGCTCCACTTT.

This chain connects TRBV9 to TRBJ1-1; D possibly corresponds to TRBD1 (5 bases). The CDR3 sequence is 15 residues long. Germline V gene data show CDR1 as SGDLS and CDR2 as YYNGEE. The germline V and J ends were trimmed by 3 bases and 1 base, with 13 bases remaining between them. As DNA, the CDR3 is TGTGCCAGCAGCGGGGACCCTTCGGGGAACACTGAAGCTTTCTTT. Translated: CASSGDPSGNTEAFF.